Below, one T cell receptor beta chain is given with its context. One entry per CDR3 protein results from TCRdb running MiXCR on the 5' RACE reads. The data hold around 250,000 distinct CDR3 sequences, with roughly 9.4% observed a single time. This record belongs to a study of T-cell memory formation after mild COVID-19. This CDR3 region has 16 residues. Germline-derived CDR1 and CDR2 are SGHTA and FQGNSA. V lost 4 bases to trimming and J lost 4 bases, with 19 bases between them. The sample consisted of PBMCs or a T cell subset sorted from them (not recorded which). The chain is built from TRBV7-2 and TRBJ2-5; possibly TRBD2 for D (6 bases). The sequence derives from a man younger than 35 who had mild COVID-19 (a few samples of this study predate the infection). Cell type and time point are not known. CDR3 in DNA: TGTGCCAGCAGCTCGGGTACGGACTATCGGGGAGAGACCCAGTACTTC. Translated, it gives CASSSGTDYRGETQYF.